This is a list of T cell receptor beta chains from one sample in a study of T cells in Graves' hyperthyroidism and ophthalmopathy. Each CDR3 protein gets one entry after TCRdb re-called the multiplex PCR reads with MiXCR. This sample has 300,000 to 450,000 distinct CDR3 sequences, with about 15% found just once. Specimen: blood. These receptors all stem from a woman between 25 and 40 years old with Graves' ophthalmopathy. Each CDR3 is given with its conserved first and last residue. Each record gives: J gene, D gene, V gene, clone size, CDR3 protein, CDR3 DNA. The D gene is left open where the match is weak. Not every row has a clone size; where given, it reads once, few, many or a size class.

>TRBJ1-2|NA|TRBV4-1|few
CASSQRGADGYTF
TGCGCCAGCAGCCAGCGGGGGGCAGATGGCTACACCTTC
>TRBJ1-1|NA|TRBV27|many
CASSDKPPGTEAFF
TGTGCCAGCAGTGATAAGCCCCCGGGAACTGAAGCTTTCTTT
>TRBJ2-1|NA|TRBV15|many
CATSHTTGQGPSYNEQFF
TGTGCCACCAGCCACACCACTGGGCAGGGCCCATCCTACAATGAGCAGTTCTTC
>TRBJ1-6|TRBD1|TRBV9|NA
CASSVGTRGQDNSPLHF
TGTGCCAGCAGCGTAGGAACCAGGGGGCAGGATAATTCACCCCTCCACTTT
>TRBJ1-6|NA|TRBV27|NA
CASSFRRYNSPLHF
TGTGCCAGCAGTTTTCGGCGGTATAATTCACCCCTCCACTTT
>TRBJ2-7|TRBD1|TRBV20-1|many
CSAAPSPRDRPTGGPIEQYF
TGCAGTGCAGCCCCCTCTCCCCGGGACAGGCCCACCGGGGGACCTATTGAGCAGTACTTC
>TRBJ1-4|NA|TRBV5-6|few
CASSSYDKPTNEELFF
TGTGCCAGCAGCTCTTATGACAAACCAACTAATGAAGAACTGTTTTTT
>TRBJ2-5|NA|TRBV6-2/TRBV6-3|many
CASSYQRGQETQYF
TGTGCCAGCAGTTACCAACGGGGGCAGGAGACCCAGTACTTC
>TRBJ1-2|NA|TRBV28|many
CASTDLQNYGYTF
TGTGCCAGCACGGATCTCCAAAACTATGGCTACACCTTC
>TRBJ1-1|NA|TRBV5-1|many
CASSPALDSTTEAFF
TGCGCCAGCAGCCCAGCACTGGACTCTACCACTGAAGCTTTCTTT
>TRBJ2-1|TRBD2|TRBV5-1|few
CASGLAGRGSYNEQFF
TGCGCCAGCGGCTTGGCGGGGCGGGGGTCCTACAATGAGCAGTTCTTC
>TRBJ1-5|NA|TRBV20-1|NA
CSAPGNSNQPQHF
TGCAGTGCCCCAGGGAATAGCAATCAGCCCCAGCATTTT
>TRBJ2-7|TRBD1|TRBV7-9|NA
CASSSGDRGYYEQYF
TGTGCCAGCAGCTCAGGGGACAGGGGGTACTACGAGCAGTACTTC
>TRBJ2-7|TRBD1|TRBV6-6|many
CASSYSKPGTGISEQYF
TGTGCCAGCAGTTACTCAAAACCGGGGACAGGGATAAGCGAGCAGTACTTC
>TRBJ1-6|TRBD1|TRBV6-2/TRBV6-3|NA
CASSSPRDRGSPLHF
TGTGCCAGCAGTTCTCCCCGGGACAGGGGTTCACCCCTCCACTTT
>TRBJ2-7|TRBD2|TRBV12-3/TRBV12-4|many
CASSLGGGIEQYF
TGTGCCAGCAGTCTCGGGGGGGGGATCGAGCAGTACTTC
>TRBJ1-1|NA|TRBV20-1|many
CSARGGGGSVKNTEAFF
TGCAGTGCTAGAGGGGGAGGAGGATCGGTAAAGAACACTGAAGCTTTCTTT
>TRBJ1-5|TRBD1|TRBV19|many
CASSSATGTGNSNQPQHF
TGTGCCAGTAGTTCAGCTACCGGGACAGGGAATAGCAATCAGCCCCAGCATTTT
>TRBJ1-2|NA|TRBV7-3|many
CASSLNWQGEGYTF
TGTGCCAGCAGCTTAAATTGGCAGGGTGAGGGCTACACCTTC
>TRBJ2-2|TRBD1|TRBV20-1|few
CSATGSPTGELFF
TGCAGTGCGACAGGGTCACCCACCGGGGAGCTGTTTTTT
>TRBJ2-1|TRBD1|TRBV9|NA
CASSPPGQGLGNEQFF
TGTGCCAGCAGCCCCCCCGGACAGGGTCTGGGGAATGAGCAGTTCTTC
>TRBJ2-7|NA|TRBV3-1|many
CASSPSSYEQYF
TGTGCCAGCAGCCCCTCCTCCTACGAGCAGTACTTC
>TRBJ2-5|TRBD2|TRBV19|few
CASSKVSGGQMKQETQYF
TGTGCCAGTAGTAAGGTTAGCGGGGGGCAGATGAAACAAGAGACCCAGTACTTC
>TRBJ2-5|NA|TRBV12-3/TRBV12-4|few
CASSLYRGQETQYF
TGTGCCAGCAGTTTATATCGGGGCCAAGAGACCCAGTACTTC
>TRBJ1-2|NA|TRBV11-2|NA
CASSPSRAGAYGYTF
TGTGCCAGCTCCCCGTCTAGGGCGGGGGCTTATGGCTACACCTTC
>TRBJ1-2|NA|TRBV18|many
CASSPDTAYGYTF
TGTGCCAGCTCACCGGACACCGCCTATGGCTACACCTTC
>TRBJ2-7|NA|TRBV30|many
CAWQRHLAKEQYF
TGTGCCTGGCAGAGGCATCTAGCGAAAGAGCAGTACTTC
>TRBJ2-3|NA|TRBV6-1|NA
CASSRPGGTDTQYF
TGTGCCAGCAGCCGGCCGGGCGGAACAGATACGCAGTATTTT
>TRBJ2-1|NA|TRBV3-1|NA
CASSQDESYNEQFF
TGTGCCAGCAGCCAAGACGAATCCTACAATGAGCAGTTCTTC
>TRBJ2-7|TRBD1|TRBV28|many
CASSSPGQGTPYEQYF
TGTGCCAGCAGTTCACCAGGACAGGGAACCCCCTACGAGCAGTACTTC
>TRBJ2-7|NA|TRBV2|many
CASSPRETSYEQYF
TGTGCCAGCAGCCCCAGGGAGACCTCCTACGAGCAGTACTTC
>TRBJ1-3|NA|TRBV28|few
CASTPSGGPAGNTMYF
TGTGCCAGCACACCATCCGGGGGACCGGCTGGAAACACCATGTATTTT
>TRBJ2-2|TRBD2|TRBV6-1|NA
CASRRTSGGTNTGELFF
TGTGCCAGCAGGCGGACTAGCGGGGGGACAAACACCGGGGAGCTGTTTTTT
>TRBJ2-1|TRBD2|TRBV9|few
CASSVVFAGGKQFF
TGTGCCAGCAGCGTAGTTTTTGCGGGGGGAAAGCAGTTCTTC
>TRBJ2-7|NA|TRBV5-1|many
CASRQKLRGYTYEQYF
TGCGCCAGCAGACAAAAATTGAGGGGTTACACCTACGAGCAGTACTTC
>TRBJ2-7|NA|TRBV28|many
CASRQDFYEQYF
TGTGCCAGCAGACAGGATTTCTACGAGCAGTACTTC
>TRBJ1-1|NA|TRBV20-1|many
CSAREDTGLHEAFF
TGCAGTGCTAGAGAAGATACAGGGTTGCATGAAGCTTTCTTT
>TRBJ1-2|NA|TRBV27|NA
CASSLKGISGYTF
TGTGCCAGCAGTTTGAAGGGAATAAGTGGCTACACCTTC
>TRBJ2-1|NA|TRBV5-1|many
CASSLVRGGVSYNEQFF
TGCGCCAGCAGCTTGGTGAGGGGCGGGGTTTCATACAATGAGCAGTTCTTC
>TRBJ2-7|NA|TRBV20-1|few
CSLRGYDEQYF
TGCAGTCTTAGAGGGTACGACGAGCAGTACTTC
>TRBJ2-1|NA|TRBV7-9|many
CASSFPHINNEQFF
TGTGCCAGCAGCTTTCCGCACATCAATAATGAGCAGTTCTTC
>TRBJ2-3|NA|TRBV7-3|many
CASSVAGRTSTDTQYF
TGTGCCAGCAGCGTTGCGGGGCGGACTAGCACAGATACGCAGTATTTT
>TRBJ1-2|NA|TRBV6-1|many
CASSGVEGLDGYTF
TGTGCCAGCAGTGGAGTGGAAGGGTTGGATGGCTACACCTTC
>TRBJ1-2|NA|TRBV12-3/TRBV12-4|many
CASSPTGFGYTF
TGTGCCAGCAGTCCGACCGGGTTCGGCTACACCTTC
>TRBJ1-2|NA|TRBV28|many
CASSLRGRTYGYTF
TGTGCCAGCAGTTTACGGGGCAGGACCTACGGCTACACCTTC
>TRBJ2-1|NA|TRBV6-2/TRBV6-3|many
CASSERDEQFF
TGTGCCAGCTCAGAAAGGGATGAGCAGTTCTTC
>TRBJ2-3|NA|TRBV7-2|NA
CASSLQPTRGTQYF
TGTGCCAGCAGCTTACAACCTACACGGGGAACGCAGTATTTT
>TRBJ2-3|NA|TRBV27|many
CATQAAGLRWGYTQYF
TGTGCCACCCAGGCGGCAGGGCTAAGGTGGGGTTATACGCAGTATTTT
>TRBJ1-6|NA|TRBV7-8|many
CASSSNGQTYNSPLHF
TGTGCCAGCAGCTCGAACGGACAGACATATAATTCACCCCTCCACTTT
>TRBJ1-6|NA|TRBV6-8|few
CASSWYSSSPLHF
TGTGCCAGCAGTTGGTACAGTAGTTCACCCCTCCACTTT
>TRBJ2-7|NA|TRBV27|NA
CASSSRGPSLEQYF
TGTGCCAGCAGTTCGCGGGGGCCGTCCTTAGAGCAGTACTTC
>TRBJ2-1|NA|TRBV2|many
CASSEVLDNEQFF
TGTGCCAGCAGTGAAGTACTTGACAATGAGCAGTTCTTC
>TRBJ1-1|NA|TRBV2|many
CASATEHMNTEAFF
TGTGCCAGCGCCACCGAACACATGAACACTGAAGCTTTCTTT